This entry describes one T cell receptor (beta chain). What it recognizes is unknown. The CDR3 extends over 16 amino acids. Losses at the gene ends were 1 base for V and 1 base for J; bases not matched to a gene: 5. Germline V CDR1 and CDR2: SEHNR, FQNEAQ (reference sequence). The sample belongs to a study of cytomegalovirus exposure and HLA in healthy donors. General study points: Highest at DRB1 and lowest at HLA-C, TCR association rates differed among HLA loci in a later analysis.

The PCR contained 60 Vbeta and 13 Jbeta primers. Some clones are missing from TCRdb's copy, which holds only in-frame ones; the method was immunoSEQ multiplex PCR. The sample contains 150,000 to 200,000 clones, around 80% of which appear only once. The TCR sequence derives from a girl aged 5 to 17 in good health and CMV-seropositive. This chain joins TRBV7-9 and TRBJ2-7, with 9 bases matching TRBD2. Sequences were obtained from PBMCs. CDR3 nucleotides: TGTGCCAGCAGCTTAGTGTCTAGCGGGATATCCTACGAGCAGTACTTC. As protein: CASSLVSSGISYEQYF. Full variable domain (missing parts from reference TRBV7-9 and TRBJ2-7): DTGVSQNPRHKITKRGQNVTFRCDPISEHNRLYWYRQTLGQGPEFLTYFQNEAQLEKSRLLSDRFSAERPKGSFSTLEIQRTEQGDSAMYLCASSLVSSGISYEQYFGPGTRLTVT.